Shown below are 27 T cell receptor beta chains from a single sample sequenced in a study of shared clonotypes between healthy human individuals. Data came from immunoSEQ multiplex PCR; TCRdb stores just in-frame clones and leaves some out. The sample lists a few million clones, 93% occurring once. Sequenced material: naive CD4+ T cells from PBMCs. Subset described: CD45RA+ positively selected. The receptors here all came from a man between 18 and 29 years old in good health. Some clones in this sample may be carry-over from other donors' samples.

The rearrangement joins TRBV5-8 to TRBJ2-6, with D tentatively TRBD2 (5 bases). Germline CDR1 reads SGHTS; CDR2 reads YDEGEE. With 1 base removed from V and 6 bases from J, the gap between germline ends came to 20 bases. The CDR3 is 18 residues long. The CDR3 region has the DNA TGTGCCAGCAGCTTGCGGGGTCGGGGTCTCGTCAAGGCCAACGTCCTGACTTTC. It yields the protein CASSLRGRGLVKANVLTF.

The rearrangement joins TRBV11-1 to TRBJ2-7; possible D gene TRBD2, 7 bases. Germline loops: CDR1 SGHAT, CDR2 FQDESV (reference sequence). The CDR3 has 16 residues. V was cut by 5 bases and J by 3 bases, with 20 bases left in between. This CDR3 is CASSPRVSGTIYEQYF. In nucleotides, the CDR3 is TGTGCCAGCAGCCCACGGGTGAGCGGGACAATCTACGAGCAGTACTTC.

The rearrangement uses TRBV5-1 and TRBJ2-1, with TRBD2 identical over 10 bases. Germline V gives CDR1 SGHRS, CDR2 YFSETQ. The CDR3 length is 17 residues. The V and J ends lost 2 bases and 1 base, in that order; junction bases with no gene match: 6. The CDR3 loop reads CASSFDMTSGSYNEQFF. The CDR3 DNA is TGCGCCAGCAGCTTTGACATGACTAGCGGGTCCTACAATGAGCAGTTCTTC.

The chain has TRBV5-4 and TRBJ2-1; tentatively, D is TRBD2 (6 bases). V was clipped by 7 bases and J by 3 bases, with 14 bases between them. The CDR3 covers 14 residues. Germline V lookup: CDR1 SGHNT, CDR2 YYREEE (reference sequence). The CDR3 DNA sequence: TGTGCCAGCCATTGGGCGGGATTCTACAATGAGCAGTTCTTC. Translation: CASHWAGFYNEQFF.

The rearrangement uses TRBV4-3 and TRBJ2-5; D is possibly TRBD1 (6 bases). The CDR3 is 16 amino acids. Germline CDR1 reads LGHNA; CDR2 reads YSLEER. Trimming pared 5 bases from V and 5 bases from J, leaving 21 bases between. CDR3 loop: CASSAGLGGTGETQYF. In DNA form, the CDR3 reads TGCGCCAGCAGCGCAGGCTTAGGGGGAACTGGCGAGACCCAGTACTTC.

The chain joins TRBV7-6 to TRBJ1-5; D unresolved. The CDR3 consists of 15 residues. The V end lost 1 base, the J end lost 3 bases, and 10 bases lay between the germline ends. The germline gives CDR1 SGHVS, CDR2 FNYEAQ. CDR3 bases: TGTGCCAGCAGCTTAGGGGCAGAGGTCAATCAGCCCCAGCATTTT. Its translation is CASSLGAEVNQPQHF.

This chain uses TRBV7-2 with TRBJ1-2, with D perhaps matching TRBD1 (6 bases). The CDR3 is made up of 15 amino acids. Germline lookup yields CDR1 SGHTA and CDR2 FQGNSA. Trimming cost V 5 bases and J 8 bases, with 21 bases left between them. The CDR3 region has the DNA TGTGCCAGCAGCATGGGGGGGGCGGAGTTGGGAGGCTACACCTTC. It translates to CASSMGGAELGGYTF.

Notes on this clone: At the DNA level, this CDR3 is encoded by other sequences in the same sample as well. V usage is TRBV18 and J usage is TRBJ2-5; 8 bases map to TRBD2. Germline-derived CDR1 and CDR2 are KGHSH and LQKENI. The V segment lost 0 bases and the J segment 5 bases; nucleotides outside the gene matches: 5. This CDR3 spans 15 amino acids. The CDR3 DNA sequence: TGTGCCAGCTCACCACCGTCTACGGGGGGGGAGACCCAGTACTTC. This encodes CASSPPSTGGETQYF.

This chain connects TRBV7-2 to TRBJ2-2; tentatively, D is TRBD2 (5 bases). Trimming left V 5 bases short and J 0 bases short, with 13 bases between. Germline V lookup: CDR1 SGHTA, CDR2 FQGNSA. This CDR3 region has 16 residues. CDR3 sequence (DNA): TGTGCCAGCAGCCCAGGAGGTACGGCGAACACCGGGGAGCTGTTTTTT. Its protein is CASSPGGTANTGELFF. The full variable domain, rest sourced from reference TRBV7-2 and TRBJ2-2, is GAGVSQSPSNKVTEKGKDVELRCDPISGHTALYWYRQSLGQGLEFLIYFQGNSAPDKSGLPSDRFSAERTGGSVSTLTIQRTQQEDSAVYLCASSPGGTANTGELFFGEGSRLTVL.

The rearrangement links TRBV5-1 to TRBJ1-1, with D tentatively TRBD1 (6 bases). CDR3 length equals 15 residues. Germline-derived CDR1 and CDR2 are SGHRS and YFSETQ. V gave up 0 bases and J gave up 4 bases, with 13 bases separating them. Here the CDR3 reads CASSLGRTVATEAFF. For the CDR3, the DNA is TGCGCCAGCAGCTTGGGTCGGACAGTTGCCACTGAAGCTTTCTTT.

The J gene is TRBJ2-7, the V gene TRBV19; TRBD2 might be the D (6 bases). The V end lost 5 bases, the J end lost 2 bases, and 28 bases lay between the germline ends. The CDR3 spans 19 residues. Germline V CDR1 and CDR2: LNHDA, SQIVND (reference sequence). CDR3 DNA sequence: TGTGCCAGTAGTCTCCGATTCACGCATCCCGGGACTTATACCTACGAGCAGTACTTC. Translated: CASSLRFTHPGTYTYEQYF. Full variable domain (rest looked up from reference TRBV19 and TRBJ2-7): DGGITQSPKYLFRKEGQNVTLSCEQNLNHDAMYWYRQDPGQGLRLIYYSQIVNDFQKGDIAEGYSVSREKKESFPLTVTSAQKNPTAFYLCASSLRFTHPGTYTYEQYFGPGTRLTVT.

This clone came up once. The chain recombines TRBV9 with TRBJ2-7, with TRBD2 identical over 12 bases. CDR1 is SGDLS, CDR2 YYNGEE, per germline. V trimming: 4 bases; J trimming: 4 bases; junction bases outside the gene matches: 3. The CDR3 loop spans 14 amino acids. The CDR3 is CASSPSGRAYEQYF. The DNA of the CDR3 is TGTGCCAGCAGCCCTAGCGGGAGGGCTTACGAGCAGTACTTC.

The chain joins TRBV28 to TRBJ2-5; D is uncertain. V dropped 2 bases and J dropped 4 bases, with 8 bases sitting between them. This CDR3 has 13 residues. Germline V gene lookup returns CDR1 MDHEN and CDR2 SYDVKM. DNA for the CDR3: TGTGCCAGCAGTTTACTGGCAAGAGAGACCCAGTACTTC. Translation gives CASSLLARETQYF.

This clone showed up just a few times. The sample contains more than one DNA sequence encoding this CDR3. The gene calls are TRBV2 and TRBJ1-2; D remains ambiguous. The CDR3 has 12 amino acids. The V and J ends lost 5 bases and 2 bases respectively, with 6 bases between them. Germline CDR1 reads SNHLY; CDR2 reads FYNNEI. The CDR3 sequence: CASSTANYGYTF. CDR3 nucleotide sequence: TGTGCCAGCAGTACCGCAAACTATGGCTACACCTTC.

This clone was counted a single time. The V call is TRBV5-1, the J call TRBJ2-1; D tentatively fits TRBD1 or TRBD2 (5 bases each). V lost 2 bases and J 4 bases, leaving 13 bases between the germline ends. The CDR3 extends over 15 amino acids. The germline V gene has CDR1 SGHRS and CDR2 YFSETQ. CDR3 sequence reads: CASSFNVGAYNEQFF. CDR3 coding DNA: TGCGCCAGCAGCTTTAATGTCGGGGCGTACAATGAGCAGTTCTTC.

The V and J genes are TRBV18 and TRBJ2-7, with 7 bases fitting TRBD2. The CDR3 has 13 amino acids. J lost 6 bases, V lost 3 bases, and 5 bases had no gene match. Germline CDR1 reads KGHSH; CDR2 reads LQKENI. Written as DNA, the CDR3 is TGTGCCAGCTCACCGGGAGGGGTCAGCGAGCAGTACTTC. Translation gives CASSPGGVSEQYF.

The V call is TRBV7-9, the J call TRBJ1-1; no reliable D call. The V end was cut by 5 bases, the J end by 1 base, with 8 bases between. The CDR3 consists of 13 residues. CDR1 SEHNR and CDR2 FQNEAQ come from the germline V gene (reference sequence). The CDR3 nucleotides are TGTGCCAGCAGCGAGGACTGGAACACTGAAGCTTTCTTT. Its translation: CASSEDWNTEAFF. Full variable domain (outside the CDR3, taken from reference TRBV7-9 and TRBJ1-1): DTGVSQNPRHKITKRGQNVTFRCDPISEHNRLYWYRQTLGQGPEFLTYFQNEAQLEKSRLLSDRFSAERPKGSFSTLEIQRTEQGDSAMYLCASSEDWNTEAFFGQGTRLTVV.

This sequence joins TRBV5-1 and TRBJ2-2, with 8 positions matching TRBD1. Trimming at V came to 0 bases and at J to 6 bases, leaving 19 bases not matched to a gene. The CDR3 totals 20 residues. Looked up from germline, CDR1 is SGHRS and CDR2 is YFSETQ. In nucleotides, the CDR3 is TGCGCCAGCAGCTTGGCGGCTCAGGGGGCCGGATCTAAGGAGGCCGGGGAGCTGTTTTTT. Protein: CASSLAAQGAGSKEAGELFF.

Details on this clone: Mismatch with germline at one junction end may stem from a read error. The V call is TRBV28, the J call TRBJ1-1; D is undetermined. Germline values: CDR1 MDHEN, CDR2 SYDVKM. This CDR3 spans 14 amino acids. CDR3 sequence (DNA): TGTGCCAGCATCACGGTAATAGGGAACGCTGAAGCTTTCTTT. This sequence encodes CASITVIGNAEAFF. Full variable domain (outside the CDR3, taken from reference TRBV28 and TRBJ1-1): DVKVTQSSRYLVKRTGEKVFLECVQDMDHENMFWYRQDPGLGLRLIYFSYDVKMKEKGDIPEGYSVSREKKERFSLILESASTNQTSMYLCASITVIGNAEAFFGQGTRLTVV.

This sequence joins TRBV6-5 and TRBJ2-7; possible D gene TRBD2, 5 bases. In germline, CDR1 is MNHEY, CDR2 SVGAGI. CDR3 length: 13 residues. With 11 bases removed from V and 2 bases from J, the gap between germline ends came to 16 bases. CDR3 region: CAARGTGTYEQYF. The CDR3 DNA reads TGTGCCGCACGGGGAACCGGAACCTACGAGCAGTACTTC.

The chain couples TRBV18 to TRBJ1-1, with 7 bases matching TRBD1. Germline trimming cut 3 bases from V and 2 bases from J; bases unmatched to any gene: 6. This CDR3 is built from 15 residues. In germline, CDR1 is KGHSH, CDR2 LQKENI. For the CDR3, the DNA is TGTGCCAGCTCACCTGACCAGGGGGTCAACACTGAAGCTTTCTTT. Translating it yields CASSPDQGVNTEAFF.

The chain joins TRBV2 to TRBJ2-2, with D possibly being TRBD2 (5 bases). Trimming took off 6 bases at V and 5 bases at J, with 10 bases between the two ends. The CDR3 is made up of 13 amino acids. In germline, CDR1 is SNHLY, CDR2 FYNNEI. CDR3 DNA: TGTGCCAGCAGGACACTAGTTACCGGGGAGCTGTTTTTT. This codes for CASRTLVTGELFF.

The CDR3 loop reads CASMRLQGAEKLFF. CDR3 bases: TGTGCCAGCATGCGGTTACAGGGAGCTGAAAAACTGTTTTTT. The V and J genes are TRBV28 and TRBJ1-4, with D possibly being TRBD1 (6 bases). The CDR3 runs 14 residues. Trimming pared 7 bases from V and 7 bases from J, leaving 16 bases between. The germline gives CDR1 MDHEN, CDR2 SYDVKM.

The chain joins TRBV7-2 to TRBJ1-4; 7 bases are shared with TRBD1. V lost 1 base, J lost 4 bases, and 3 bases stayed unmatched. The CDR3 totals 15 residues. Germline V gene sequence: CDR1 SGHTA, CDR2 FQGNSA. CDR3 bases: TGTGCCAGCAGCTTAGGCGGACAGGTTAATGAAAAACTGTTTTTT. Translated, it gives CASSLGGQVNEKLFF.

The V call is TRBV5-1, the J call TRBJ1-3; 7 bases agree with TRBD1. Unmatched junction bases numbered 2, after V lost 4 bases and J lost 4 bases. CDR3 size: 13 residues. CDR1 is SGHRS and CDR2 is YFSETQ in the germline V gene. CDR3: CASSVGQGNTIYF. The CDR3 bases are TGCGCCAGCAGCGTGGGACAGGGAAACACCATATATTTT.

V usage is TRBV11-2 and J usage is TRBJ2-5; tentative D call: TRBD2 (5 bases). Germline V gene data show CDR1 as SGHAT and CDR2 as FQNNGV. Deletions cut 5 bases from V and 3 bases from J, with 13 bases between. The CDR3 contains 14 residues. CDR3 loop: CASSGWAGEETQYF. CDR3 in DNA: TGTGCCAGCAGCGGGTGGGCGGGCGAAGAGACCCAGTACTTC. Variable domain in full (rest from reference TRBV11-2 and TRBJ2-5): EAGVAQSPRYKIIEKRQSVAFWCNPISGHATLYWYQQILGQGPKLLIQFQNNGVVDDSQLPKDRFSAERLKGVDSTLKIQPAKLEDSAVYLCASSGWAGEETQYFGPGTRLLVL.

V and J are TRBV7-2 and TRBJ2-3; 12 bases agree with TRBD2. Germline CDR1 reads SGHTA; CDR2 reads FQGNSA. CDR3 size: 15 residues. Trimming at V came to 4 bases and at J to 11 bases, leaving 10 bases not matched to a gene. The CDR3 is CASSSLAGGLSGQYF. CDR3 bases: TGTGCCAGCAGCTCACTAGCGGGAGGTCTCTCGGGGCAGTATTTT. Based on the CDR3 plus reference TRBV7-2 and TRBJ2-3, the full variable domain is GAGVSQSPSNKVTEKGKDVELRCDPISGHTALYWYRQSLGQGLEFLIYFQGNSAPDKSGLPSDRFSAERTGGSVSTLTIQRTQQEDSAVYLCASSSLAGGLSGQYFGPGTRLTVL.